What follows describes a single TCR beta chain. Tagging with unique molecular identifiers was applied to individual cDNA molecules. TCRdb processed the 5' RACE reads anew with MiXCR; each CDR3 protein has one entry. The table shows under 85,000 distinct CDR3 sequences, with 13% occurring only once. The CDR3 consists of 16 residues. Trimming took off 0 bases at V and 3 bases at J, with 15 bases between the two ends. CDR1 is SGHTA, CDR2 FQGNSA, per germline. The data are from a study of early T cells in non-severe SARS-CoV-2 infection. Background on the study: Sequencing targeted bulk RNA from unsorted whole blood, leaving chains unpaired.

The receptor was isolated from an adult who was a healthcare worker with PCR-confirmed SARS-CoV-2 infection or an uninfected control (not recorded which). Specimen: whole blood. The rearrangement links TRBV7-2 to TRBJ2-7; D unclear. For the CDR3, the DNA is TGTGCCAGCAGCTTAGCTAGGATCGAGAAAGTCTACGAGCAGTACTTC. It translates to CASSLARIEKVYEQYF.